What follows are 27 T cell receptor beta chains derived from one specimen sequenced in a study of blood T cell repertoires in COVID-19 (dated by TCRdb to the early 2020s). Library preparation was by the immunoSEQ multiplex PCR assay. Held by TCRdb, this immuneACCESS table contains in-frame sequences only and omits some clones. Under half of the omission traces to an unresolved V gene where checked; the cause of the rest is unknown. Within this sample are around 120,000 clones, with around 84% of them counted one time only. The top ten constitute 2.1% of the sample. Sequencing was performed on peripheral blood. The receptors shown here come from a human donor in a cohort sampled during active COVID-19.

The chain is built from TRBV10-2 and TRBJ2-5, with 8 bases lining up with TRBD2. Germline CDR1 and CDR2: WSHSY and SAAADI. Losses at the gene ends were 5 bases for V and 4 bases for J; bases not matched to a gene: 3. The CDR3 is 13 amino acids. DNA for the CDR3: TGCGCCAGCAGTTGGGCGGGAGGAGAGACCCAGTACTTC. Its translation: CASSWAGGETQYF.

V and J are TRBV28 and TRBJ1-2, with 7 bases fitting TRBD1. Germline lookup yields CDR1 MDHEN and CDR2 SYDVKM. This CDR3 contains 17 residues. The junction had 9 bases not matched to a gene; V was cut back by 1 base and J by 1 base. The CDR3 reads CASSLFTGVSVNYGYTF. CDR3 in DNA: TGTGCCAGCAGTTTATTCACAGGGGTATCAGTTAACTATGGCTACACCTTC.

This clone occurred many times. V and J are TRBV6-1 and TRBJ2-7; TRBD1 matches at 9 bases. The length of the CDR3 is 13 residues. V lost 3 bases and J lost 8; bases outside the gene matches: 5. Germline loops: CDR1 MNHNS, CDR2 SASEGT. The CDR3 loop is CASSEGQGTKQYF. The CDR3 DNA follows: TGTGCCAGCAGTGAGGGACAGGGTACGAAGCAGTACTTC.

This clone was detected ten times or more. This rearrangement joins TRBV3-1 (or the pseudogene TRBV3-2) to TRBJ2-2; 9 positions agree with TRBD2. The CDR3 has 16 residues. From germline, CDR1 is LGHDT and CDR2 YNNKEL (reference sequence). The J segment lost 7 bases and the V segment lost 4 bases, leaving 10 bases of the junction unmatched. CDR3 coding DNA: TGTGCCAGCAGCCCAGGACTAGCGAGTACGGGCGGGGAGCTGTTTTTT. This translates into CASSPGLASTGGELFF.

The gene calls are TRBV3-1 (or the pseudogene TRBV3-2) and TRBJ1-6, with 10 bases identical to TRBD1. Unmatched junction bases numbered 4, after V lost 4 bases and J lost 4 bases. The CDR3 is made up of 16 amino acids. From germline, CDR1 is LGHDT and CDR2 YNNKEL (reference sequence). CDR3: CASSPRDRGYNSPLHF. The CDR3 region has the DNA TGTGCCAGCAGCCCCCGGGACAGGGGATATAATTCACCCCTCCACTTT.

CDR3 sequence reads: CASSVIPGQGLGEQFF. CDR3 DNA: TGTGCCAGTAGTGTCATACCGGGACAGGGATTAGGCGAGCAGTTCTTC. The chain uses TRBV19 and TRBJ2-1; 9 bases map to TRBD1. The V gene's germline CDR1 is LNHDA and CDR2 SQIVND (reference sequence). With 5 bases clipped from V and 10 bases from J, the junction kept 15 bases outside the gene matches. The CDR3 is made up of 16 amino acids.

The V gene is TRBV6-4, the J gene TRBJ1-1; weak D call: TRBD1 (5 bases). Germline V gives CDR1 MRHNA, CDR2 SNTAGT. The CDR3 is 15 amino acids. V shed 3 bases and J shed 4 bases, with 15 bases lying between them. CDR3 nucleotide sequence: TGTGCCAGCAGTGAGTTTTCGGGGGTGGGCACTGAAGCTTTCTTT. This sequence encodes CASSEFSGVGTEAFF.

The chain employs TRBV2 and TRBJ1-2, with D possibly TRBD1 on 6 matching bases. The germline V gene encodes CDR1 SNHLY and CDR2 FYNNEI. The V end was cut by 7 bases, the J end by 2 bases, with 17 bases between. The CDR3 is made up of 15 amino acids. The CDR3 loop is CASTYLRTANYGYTF. The CDR3 bases are TGTGCCAGCACTTATCTAAGGACAGCAAACTATGGCTACACCTTC.

The chain is built from TRBV24-1 and TRBJ1-4, with 7 bases that match TRBD1. The CDR3 loop spans 15 amino acids. J was trimmed by 7 bases and V by 4 bases; bases with no gene match: 8. Germline assignment: CDR1 KGHDR and CDR2 SFDVKD. The CDR3 nucleotides are TGTGCCACCAGTGACTCCGACAGGGCTGGTGAAAAACTGTTTTTT. Translating it yields CATSDSDRAGEKLFF.

This clone was counted a single time. The V gene is TRBV27, the J gene TRBJ1-2; the match to TRBD1 covers 7 bases. Germline V gene sequence: CDR1 MNHEY, CDR2 SMNVEV (reference sequence). Unmatched junction bases numbered 3, after V lost 6 bases and J lost 2 bases. This CDR3 is 13 amino acids long. CDR3 sequence: CASRARGNYGYTF. CDR3 nucleotide sequence: TGTGCCAGCAGGGCCAGGGGGAACTATGGCTACACCTTC.

The CDR3 loop reads CASSSGGSTEAFF. As DNA, the CDR3 is TGTGCCAGCTCCAGTGGGGGGAGCACTGAAGCTTTCTTT. The J gene is TRBJ1-1, the V gene TRBV18, with a possible D match to TRBD1 (5 bases). The CDR3 runs to 13 residues. Trimming cost V 6 bases and J 4 bases, with 12 bases left between them. Germline V gene data show CDR1 as KGHSH and CDR2 as LQKENI. The variable domain in full, completed from reference TRBV18 and TRBJ1-1, reads NAGVMQNPRHLVRRRGQEARLRCSPMKGHSHVYWYRQLPEEGLKFMVYLQKENIIDESGMPKERFSAEFPKEGPSILRIQQVVRGDSAAYFCASSSGGSTEAFFGQGTRLTVV.

This clone appeared a few times. V gene TRBV5-8 combines with J gene TRBJ1-5, with D perhaps matching TRBD1 (6 bases). V was cut by 4 bases and J by 3 bases, with 11 bases left in between. The CDR3 has 14 amino acids. Germline V CDR1 and CDR2: SGHTS, YDEGEE. The CDR3 is CASSPGQFNQPQHF. The DNA for the CDR3 is TGTGCCAGCAGCCCTGGACAGTTCAATCAGCCCCAGCATTTT. Full variable domain (outside the CDR3, taken from reference TRBV5-8 and TRBJ1-5): EAGVTQSPTHLIKTRGQQATLRCSPISGHTSVYWYQQALGLGLQFLLWYDEGEERNRGNFPPRFSGRQFPNYSSELNVNALELEDSALYLCASSPGQFNQPQHFGDGTRLSIL.

V usage is TRBV4-3 and J usage is TRBJ2-3; 11 nucleotides match TRBD2. Trimming removed 1 base from V and 4 bases from J; junction bases left unmatched: 7. CDR1 is LGHNA, CDR2 YSLEER, per germline. CDR3 length: 17 amino acids. This CDR3 reads CASSQVSGGVLADTQYF. For the CDR3, the DNA is TGCGCCAGCAGCCAAGTTAGCGGGGGGGTTCTAGCAGATACGCAGTATTTT.

V usage is TRBV10-3 and J usage is TRBJ2-1; D is perhaps TRBD1 (5 bases). CDR1 ENHRY and CDR2 SYGVKD come from the germline V gene. Trimming took 11 bases from V and 5 from J, leaving 10 bases between them. The CDR3 totals 11 residues. The CDR3 nucleotides are TGTGCCGCTCAGGGAAACAATGAGCAGTTCTTC. It is translated as CAAQGNNEQFF.

The CDR3 spells CASSSGQGAVGELFF. The CDR3 DNA is TGTGCCAGCAGTTCCGGACAGGGGGCGGTCGGGGAGCTGTTTTTT. The V and J genes are TRBV6-2 or TRBV6-3 and TRBJ2-2; 11 nucleotides match TRBD1. From germline, CDR1 is MNHEY and CDR2 SVGEGT. V trimming: 4 bases; J trimming: 7 bases; junction bases outside the gene matches: 5. There are 15 residues in the CDR3.

The chain joins TRBV7-6 to TRBJ1-1, with a tentative D call TRBD1 (5 bases). The CDR3 loop spans 15 amino acids. The germline CDR1 and CDR2 sequences are SGHVS and FNYEAQ. Trimming cost V 1 base and J 1 base, with 10 bases left between them. This CDR3 is CASSLGIRENTEAFF. The DNA of the CDR3 is TGTGCCAGCAGCTTAGGGATCAGGGAGAACACTGAAGCTTTCTTT. Variable domain in full (rest from reference TRBV7-6 and TRBJ1-1): GAGVSQSPRYKVTKRGQDVALRCDPISGHVSLYWYRQALGQGPEFLTYFNYEAQQDKSGLPNDRFSAERPEGSISTLTIQRTEQRDSAMYRCASSLGIRENTEAFFGQGTRLTVV.

CDR3 sequence: CASNSNRGAGEAFF. CDR3 DNA sequence: TGTGCCAGCAACTCTAATCGGGGGGCGGGTGAAGCTTTCTTT. V and J are TRBV11-2 and TRBJ1-1; the D gene is possibly TRBD1 (6 bases). There are 14 residues in the CDR3. Trimming removed 7 bases at V and 7 bases at J, with 19 bases between. CDR1 and CDR2 from the germline V gene are SGHAT and FQNNGV. Supplemented by reference TRBV11-2 and TRBJ1-1, the full variable domain reads EAGVAQSPRYKIIEKRQSVAFWCNPISGHATLYWYQQILGQGPKLLIQFQNNGVVDDSQLPKDRFSAERLKGVDSTLKIQPAKLEDSAVYLCASNSNRGAGEAFFGQGTRLTVV.

This rearrangement joins TRBV5-1 to TRBJ2-3, with D possibly matching TRBD1 (5 bases). Per germline, CDR1 SGHRS and CDR2 YFSETQ. V was clipped by 0 bases and J by 1 base, with 12 bases between them. This CDR3 has 16 amino acids. Here the CDR3 reads CASSLGANRRTDTQYF. CDR3 DNA sequence: TGCGCCAGCAGCTTGGGTGCTAACAGGCGCACAGATACGCAGTATTTT.

The gene calls are TRBV5-4 and TRBJ2-1; 8 bases fit TRBD2. The germline V gene encodes CDR1 SGHNT and CDR2 YYREEE (reference sequence). The CDR3 totals 11 residues. The trim removed 1 base at V and 14 bases at J, leaving 2 bases unmatched. CDR3 bases: TGTGCCAGCAGCTTGAGTAGCGGGGAGTTCTTC. Translating gives CASSLSSGEFF.

The J gene is TRBJ1-5, the V gene TRBV28; 9 bases are a match to TRBD1. The CDR3 length is 14 residues. Losses at the gene ends were 6 bases for V and 5 bases for J; bases not matched to a gene: 5. Germline CDR1 is MDHEN and CDR2 is SYDVKM. The CDR3 DNA sequence: TGTGCCAGCAGGGGGACAGGGACTCATCAGCCCCAGCATTTT. Protein product: CASRGTGTHQPQHF.

The CDR3 loop is CASSQGGRGGRSPLHF. CDR3 DNA sequence: TGCGCCAGCAGCCAAGGGGGCAGAGGGGGCCGGTCACCCCTCCACTTT. The gene calls are TRBV4-1 and TRBJ1-6, with 7 bases that match TRBD1. J lost 10 bases, V lost 1 base, and 10 bases had no gene match. The germline V gene encodes CDR1 MGHRA and CDR2 YSYEKL. The CDR3 is 16 residues long.

As for this clone: A read error may produce the germline difference seen at one junction end. V and J are TRBV19 and TRBJ2-5; 7 bases line up with TRBD2. The CDR3 covers 15 residues. Per the germline V gene, CDR1 is LNHDA and CDR2 is SQIVND (reference sequence). The CDR3 nucleotides are TGTGCCAGTAGTATGGGGGGGGGAGTCCAACAGACCCAGTACTTC. It codes for CASSMGGGVQQTQYF.

This clone was observed once. The chain employs TRBV5-4 and TRBJ2-1; 11 bases align to TRBD2. Germline CDR1 and CDR2: SGHNT and YYREEE (reference sequence). This CDR3 spans 14 amino acids. The junction had 3 bases not matched to a gene; V was cut back by 2 bases and J by 8 bases. The CDR3 region has the DNA TGTGCCAGCAGCTTTAGCGGGGGGGCCGATGAGCAGTTCTTC. Its protein product is CASSFSGGADEQFF.

This chain connects TRBV28 to TRBJ1-2, with D possibly matching TRBD1 (6 bases). CDR1 is MDHEN and CDR2 is SYDVKM in the germline V gene. The germline V and J ends were trimmed by 5 bases and 8 bases, with 12 bases remaining between them. This CDR3 region has 12 residues. The CDR3 loop reads CASSLQGGGYTF. As DNA, the CDR3 is TGTGCCAGCAGTCTACAGGGTGGGGGCTACACCTTC.

The rearrangement uses TRBV7-2 and TRBJ2-7, with unresolved D. CDR1 and CDR2 from the germline V gene are SGHTA and FQGNSA. Trimming shortened V by 0 bases and J by 0 bases, and 3 bases separated the two germline ends. The CDR3 spans 13 residues. Here the CDR3 DNA reads TGTGCCAGCAGCTTAGCTAGCTCCTACGAGCAGTACTTC. This sequence encodes CASSLASSYEQYF. The variable domain in full, with the rest retrieved from reference TRBV7-2 and TRBJ2-7, is GAGVSQSPSNKVTEKGKDVELRCDPISGHTALYWYRQSLGQGLEFLIYFQGNSAPDKSGLPSDRFSAERTGGSVSTLTIQRTQQEDSAVYLCASSLASSYEQYFGPGTRLTVT.

The CDR3, as DNA: TGCAGCGCAATTTCCGGGACAGGGATCACTGAAGCTTTCTTT. It codes for CSAISGTGITEAFF. V usage is TRBV29-1 and J usage is TRBJ1-1; 9 nucleotides agree with TRBD1. CDR1 and CDR2 (germline): SQVTM, ANQGSEA. This CDR3 region has 14 residues. With 7 bases clipped from V and 4 bases from J, the junction kept 10 bases outside the gene matches.

The J gene is TRBJ1-1, the V gene TRBV27; no clear D. Germline V gives CDR1 MNHEY, CDR2 SMNVEV (reference sequence). V was clipped by 2 bases and J by 3 bases, with 13 bases between them. The CDR3 runs to 15 residues. CDR3 loop: CASSLRWPRDTEAFF. The CDR3, as DNA: TGTGCCAGCAGTTTACGATGGCCCCGGGACACTGAAGCTTTCTTT.